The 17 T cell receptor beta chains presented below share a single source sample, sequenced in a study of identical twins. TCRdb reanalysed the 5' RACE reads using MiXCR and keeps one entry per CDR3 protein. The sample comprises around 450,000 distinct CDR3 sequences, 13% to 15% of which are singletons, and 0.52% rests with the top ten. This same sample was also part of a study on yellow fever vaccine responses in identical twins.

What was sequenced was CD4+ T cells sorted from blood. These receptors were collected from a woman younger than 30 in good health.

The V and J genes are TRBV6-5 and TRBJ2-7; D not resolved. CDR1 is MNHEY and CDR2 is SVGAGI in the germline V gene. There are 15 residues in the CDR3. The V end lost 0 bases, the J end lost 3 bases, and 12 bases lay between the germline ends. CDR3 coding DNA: TGTGCCAGCAGTTACTCGAGTCCCGGGTTCTACGAGCAGTACTTC. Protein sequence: CASSYSSPGFYEQYF.

CDR3 in DNA: TGTGCCAGCAGTTACTCGCCAGGTGCCTACGAGCAGTACTTC. Its protein is CASSYSPGAYEQYF. This chain joins TRBV6-5 and TRBJ2-7; no clear D. The germline CDR1 and CDR2 sequences are MNHEY and SVGAGI. V was clipped by 0 bases and J by 2 bases, with 8 bases between them. This CDR3 is built from 14 residues.

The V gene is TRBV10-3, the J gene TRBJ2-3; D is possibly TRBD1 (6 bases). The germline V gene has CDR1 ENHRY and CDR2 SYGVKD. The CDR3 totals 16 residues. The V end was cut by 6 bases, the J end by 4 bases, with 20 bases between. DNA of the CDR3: TGTGCCATCAGAGCCGGGACAACCCCGGCCCCAGATACGCAGTATTTT. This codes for CAIRAGTTPAPDTQYF.

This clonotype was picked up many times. The CDR3 loop reads CASSLGLAGGDTQYF. CDR3 sequence (DNA): TGTGCCAGCAGCTTGGGACTAGCGGGAGGAGATACGCAGTATTTT. V gene TRBV9 combines with J gene TRBJ2-3, with 15 bases identical to TRBD2. The length of the CDR3 is 15 residues. In germline, CDR1 is SGDLS, CDR2 YYNGEE. V lost 4 bases, J lost 5 bases, and 2 bases stayed unmatched.

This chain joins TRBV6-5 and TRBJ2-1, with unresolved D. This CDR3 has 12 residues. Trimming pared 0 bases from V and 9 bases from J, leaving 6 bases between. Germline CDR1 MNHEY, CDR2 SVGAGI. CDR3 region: CASSYSSSEQFF. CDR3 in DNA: TGTGCCAGCAGTTACTCTAGCAGTGAGCAGTTCTTC.

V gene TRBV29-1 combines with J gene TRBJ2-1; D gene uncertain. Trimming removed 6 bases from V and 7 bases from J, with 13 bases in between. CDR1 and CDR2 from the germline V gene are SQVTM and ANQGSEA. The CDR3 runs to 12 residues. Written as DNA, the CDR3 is TGCAGCGTCCGAGGTACCCCGAATGAGCAGTTCTTC. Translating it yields CSVRGTPNEQFF.

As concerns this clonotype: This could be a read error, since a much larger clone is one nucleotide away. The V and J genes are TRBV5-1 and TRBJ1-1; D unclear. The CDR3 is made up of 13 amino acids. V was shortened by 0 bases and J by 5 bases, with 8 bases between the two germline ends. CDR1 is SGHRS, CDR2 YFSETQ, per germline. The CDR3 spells CASSLDGETEAFF. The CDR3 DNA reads TGCGCCAGCAGCTTGGACGGGGAAACTGAAGCTTTCTTT.

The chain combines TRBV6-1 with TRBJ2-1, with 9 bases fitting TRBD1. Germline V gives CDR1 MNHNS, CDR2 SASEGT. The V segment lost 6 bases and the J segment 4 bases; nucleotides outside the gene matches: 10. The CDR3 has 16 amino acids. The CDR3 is CASRGLRDRDYNEQFF. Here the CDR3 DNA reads TGTGCCAGCAGGGGCCTCCGGGACAGGGATTACAATGAGCAGTTCTTC.

In nucleotides, the CDR3 is TGCAGTGCTAAGCGGGACAGATATCCCAATCAGCCCCAGCATTTT. Its protein product is CSAKRDRYPNQPQHF. The chain is built from TRBV20-1 and TRBJ1-5; TRBD1 agrees at 7 bases. The germline gives CDR1 DFQATT, CDR2 SNEGSKA (reference sequence). This CDR3 contains 15 residues. V trimming: 4 bases; J trimming: 3 bases; junction bases outside the gene matches: 9.

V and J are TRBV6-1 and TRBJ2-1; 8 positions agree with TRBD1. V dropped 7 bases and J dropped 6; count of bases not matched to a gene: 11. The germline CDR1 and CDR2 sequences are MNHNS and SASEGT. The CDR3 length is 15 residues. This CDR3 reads CASTPDRGSGNEQFF. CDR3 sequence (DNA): TGTGCCAGCACCCCCGACAGGGGTTCAGGCAATGAGCAGTTCTTC.

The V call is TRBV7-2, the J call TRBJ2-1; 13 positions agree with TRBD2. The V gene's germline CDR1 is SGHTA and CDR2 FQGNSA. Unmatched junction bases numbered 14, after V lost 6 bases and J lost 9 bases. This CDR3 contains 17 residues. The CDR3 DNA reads TGTGCCAGCAGACCAACGACTAGCGGGAGGCTTTTGGGTGAGCAGTTCTTC. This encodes CASRPTTSGRLLGEQFF.

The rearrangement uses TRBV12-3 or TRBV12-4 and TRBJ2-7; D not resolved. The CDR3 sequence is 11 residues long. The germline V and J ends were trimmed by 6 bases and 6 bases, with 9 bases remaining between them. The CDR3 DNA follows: TGTGCCAGCAGCCTCCGTGCCGAGCAGTACTTC. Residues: CASSLRAEQYF.

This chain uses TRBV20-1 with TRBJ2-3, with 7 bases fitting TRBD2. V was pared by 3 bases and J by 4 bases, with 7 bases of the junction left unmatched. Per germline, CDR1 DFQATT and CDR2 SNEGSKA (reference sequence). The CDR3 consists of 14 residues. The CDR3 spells CSARRGAGADTQYF. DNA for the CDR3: TGCAGTGCTAGGAGAGGGGCGGGAGCAGATACGCAGTATTTT.

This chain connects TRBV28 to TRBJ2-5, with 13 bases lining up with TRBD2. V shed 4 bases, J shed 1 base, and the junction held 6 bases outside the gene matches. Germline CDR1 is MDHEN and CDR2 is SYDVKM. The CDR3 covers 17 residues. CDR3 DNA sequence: TGTGCCAGCAGTTCTCAGACTAGCGGGGGGTTCCAAGAGACCCAGTACTTC. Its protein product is CASSSQTSGGFQETQYF. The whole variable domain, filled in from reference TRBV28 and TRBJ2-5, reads DVKVTQSSRYLVKRTGEKVFLECVQDMDHENMFWYRQDPGLGLRLIYFSYDVKMKEKGDIPEGYSVSREKKERFSLILESASTNQTSMYLCASSSQTSGGFQETQYFGPGTRLLVL.

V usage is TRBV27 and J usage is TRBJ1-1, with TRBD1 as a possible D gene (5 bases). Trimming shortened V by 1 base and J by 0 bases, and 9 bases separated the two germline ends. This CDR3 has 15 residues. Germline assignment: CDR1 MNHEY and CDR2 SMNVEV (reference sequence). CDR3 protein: CASSLLGGVNTEAFF. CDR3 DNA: TGTGCCAGCAGTTTATTGGGGGGAGTGAACACTGAAGCTTTCTTT.

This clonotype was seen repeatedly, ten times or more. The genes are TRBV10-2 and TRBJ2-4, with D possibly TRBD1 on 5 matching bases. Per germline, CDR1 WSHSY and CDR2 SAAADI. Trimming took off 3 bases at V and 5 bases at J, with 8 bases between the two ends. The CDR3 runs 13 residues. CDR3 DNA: TGCGCCAGCAGTGATTTAGGGGAAAACATTCAGTACTTC. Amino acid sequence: CASSDLGENIQYF.

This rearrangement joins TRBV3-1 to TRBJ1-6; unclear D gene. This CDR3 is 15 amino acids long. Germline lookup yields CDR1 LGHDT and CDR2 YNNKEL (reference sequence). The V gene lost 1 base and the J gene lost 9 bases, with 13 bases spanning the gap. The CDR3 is CASSQGVRGSSPLHF. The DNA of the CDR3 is TGTGCCAGCAGCCAAGGGGTGCGGGGAAGTTCACCCCTCCACTTT.